These 27 T cell receptor beta chains came from one sample sequenced in a study of regulatory T cells in long-lasting Graves disease. Noted time point: newly diagnosed GD, antithyroid drugs for less than 3 months. PBMCs were the source of the RNA used for TCR sequencing. Investigators prepared the TCR beta libraries by applying iRepertoire HTBI primers and Arm-PCR of CDR3 regions. TCRdb reanalysed the multiplex PCR reads using MiXCR and keeps one entry per CDR3 protein. The repertoire holds more than 450,000 distinct CDR3 sequences, 15% to 20% seen once, with 12% in the top ten. The sample was also reused in another study, on T cells in Graves' hyperthyroidism and ophthalmopathy.

The specimen was peripheral blood mononuclear cells (PBMCs), collected at new diagnosis, from a patient treated with antithyroid drugs. The source of these receptors is a man aged 40-55 years with Graves disease.

This clonotype was recorded a few times. The chain carries TRBV7-9 and TRBJ2-3, with TRBD2 identical over 9 bases. From germline, CDR1 is SEHNR and CDR2 FQNEAQ (reference sequence). The CDR3 is 17 residues long. J gave up 4 bases and V 2 bases, and 10 bases lay outside the gene matches. CDR3 region: CASSLPRSGSPPDTQYF. For the CDR3, the DNA is TGTGCCAGCAGCTTACCTCGTAGCGGGAGTCCCCCAGATACGCAGTATTTT.

In this sample, this clonotype turned up many times. The genes are TRBV3-1 and TRBJ1-1; 7 bases align to TRBD1. V lost 6 bases and J lost 5; bases outside the gene matches: 6. This CDR3 region has 13 residues. The germline V gene has CDR1 LGHDT and CDR2 YNNKEL (reference sequence). The CDR3 loop reads CASRVAGGTEAFF. The DNA of the CDR3 is TGTGCCAGCAGGGTGGCAGGGGGAACTGAAGCTTTCTTT.

The chain joins TRBV19 to TRBJ2-3; the D gene is possibly TRBD1 (6 bases). The CDR3 has 18 amino acids. The V gene lost 9 bases and the J gene lost 2 bases, with 27 bases spanning the gap. Germline values: CDR1 LNHDA, CDR2 SQIVND (reference sequence). CDR3 bases: TGTGCCAGCCGCGAGGGCCATAGGTGGACAGAATTCACAGATACGCAGTATTTT. It specifies CASREGHRWTEFTDTQYF.

There are a few counts of this clonotype. The chain couples TRBV28 to TRBJ1-4; D call uncertain. Per the germline V gene, CDR1 is MDHEN and CDR2 is SYDVKM. V was clipped by 3 bases and J by 7 bases, with 9 bases between them. This CDR3 spans 13 amino acids. CDR3 amino acids: CASSLGSGEKLFF. CDR3 coding DNA: TGTGCCAGCAGTTTGGGTTCGGGTGAAAAACTGTTTTTT.

This clonotype was counted many times. The chain recombines TRBV24-1 with TRBJ1-5; D unresolved. The CDR3 covers 11 residues. The V end lost 12 bases, the J end lost 2 bases, and 7 bases lay between the germline ends. Per the germline V gene, CDR1 is KGHDR and CDR2 is SFDVKD. CDR3 amino acids: CAPMGNQPQHF. The CDR3 nucleotides are TGTGCCCCCATGGGCAATCAGCCCCAGCATTTT.

The chain couples TRBV7-2 to TRBJ1-4; D gene unclear. Germline V gives CDR1 SGHTA, CDR2 FQGNSA. V was shortened by 3 bases and J by 6 bases, with 11 bases between the two germline ends. The CDR3 loop spans 14 amino acids. CDR3 protein: CASSFGRRDEKLFF. The CDR3 DNA reads as TGTGCCAGCAGCTTCGGCAGGCGGGATGAAAAACTGTTTTTT.

This clonotype was seen many times. The V call is TRBV30, the J call TRBJ2-1; 8 bases are a match to TRBD2. There are 16 residues in the CDR3. V was clipped by 3 bases and J by 3 bases; unmatched bases: 10. Germline CDR1 reads GTSNPN; CDR2 reads SVGIG (reference sequence). CDR3 DNA: TGTGCCTGGAGCGCCGGTACTAGCGGCAGCTACAATGAGCAGTTCTTC. This translates into CAWSAGTSGSYNEQFF.

This clonotype was seen ten or more times. This chain connects TRBV7-9 to TRBJ2-7; 10 positions match TRBD2. The V gene end was trimmed by 5 bases and the J gene end by 4 bases; junction bases not matched to a gene: 14. The CDR3 covers 17 residues. Germline CDR1 is SEHNR and CDR2 is FQNEAQ (reference sequence). CDR3 amino acids: CASSLTSGAVPAYEQYF. CDR3 sequence (DNA): TGTGCCAGCAGCCTTACTAGCGGGGCAGTTCCAGCTTACGAGCAGTACTTC.

This clonotype was seen only a few times. The chain employs TRBV6-1 and TRBJ2-4; 10 bases map to TRBD1. CDR1 MNHNS and CDR2 SASEGT come from the germline V gene. This CDR3 is 14 amino acids long. The V gene end was trimmed by 6 bases and the J gene end by 8 bases; junction bases not matched to a gene: 7. CDR3 sequence reads: CASRPRQGADIQYF. In DNA, the CDR3 is TGTGCCAGCAGACCCCGACAGGGGGCGGACATTCAGTACTTC.

This clonotype turned up a few times. With a much larger clone just one base away, this may be a read error. The chain combines TRBV20-1 with TRBJ2-1; tentative D call: TRBD2 (6 bases). Germline lookup yields CDR1 DFQATT and CDR2 SNEGSKA (reference sequence). V dropped 3 bases and J dropped 3 bases, with 18 bases sitting between them. The length of the CDR3 is 16 residues. Here the CDR3 DNA reads TGCAGTGCTAGTAATATGGGGGAGGCCCTCTACAATGAGCAGTTCTTC. Translated, it gives CSASNMGEALYNEQFF.

The V call is TRBV28, the J call TRBJ2-7; either TRBD1 or TRBD2 may fit D (5 bases each). Trimming stripped 5 bases from V and 1 base from J, with 12 bases between. The length of the CDR3 is 14 residues. CDR1 and CDR2 (germline): MDHEN, SYDVKM. The CDR3 coding sequence is TGTGCCAGCAGTCCCCGGGGCCGGTCCTACGAGCAGTACTTC. Protein sequence: CASSPRGRSYEQYF.

This clonotype appeared many times. This chain connects TRBV20-1 to TRBJ2-7, with a weak D call TRBD1 (5 bases). CDR1 is DFQATT, CDR2 SNEGSKA, per germline (reference sequence). Trimming left V 4 bases short and J 3 bases short, with 10 bases between. The CDR3 contains 12 residues. The CDR3 DNA follows: TGCAGTGCTAAGGACAATCTCTACGAGCAGTACTTC. This sequence encodes CSAKDNLYEQYF.

The rearrangement uses TRBV12-5 and TRBJ1-4, with a weak D call TRBD1 (5 bases). Between the trimmed V and J ends, which lost 0 bases and 8 bases, there was a span of 13 bases. The CDR3 extends over 15 amino acids. Germline CDR1 reads LGHNT; CDR2 reads FRNRAP. The CDR3 DNA is TGTGCTAGTGGTTTGGTACGGGGGGGTGGAGAAAAACTGTTTTTT. This encodes CASGLVRGGGEKLFF.

There are many counts of this clonotype. The J gene is TRBJ2-7, the V gene TRBV28, with 7 nucleotides matching TRBD2. Germline V lookup: CDR1 MDHEN, CDR2 SYDVKM. The CDR3 covers 14 residues. The trim removed 6 bases at V and 0 bases at J, leaving 5 bases unmatched. The CDR3 bases are TGTGCCAGCAGAGGTAGCGGGTCCTCCTACGAGCAGTACTTC. Translation gives CASRGSGSSYEQYF.

This clonotype was picked up many times. The V and J genes are TRBV7-2 and TRBJ2-1, with D unclear. Germline V gene sequence: CDR1 SGHTA, CDR2 FQGNSA. The CDR3 has 12 residues. V dropped 5 bases and J dropped 5 bases, with 7 bases sitting between them. CDR3 in amino acids: CASSHPDNEQFF. CDR3 sequence (DNA): TGTGCCAGCAGCCATCCTGACAATGAGCAGTTCTTC.

In this sample, this clonotype turned up many times. V usage is TRBV12-3 or TRBV12-4 and J usage is TRBJ2-7; D ambiguous. The CDR3 totals 14 residues. The V end lost 3 bases, the J end lost 6 bases, and 15 bases lay between the germline ends. Written as DNA, the CDR3 is TGTGCCAGCAGTTTTTTAGGGCAGGACGGCGAGCAGTACTTC. It translates to CASSFLGQDGEQYF.

A remark on this clonotype: This may come from a read error, since a much larger clone is one base off. The chain uses TRBV20-1 and TRBJ1-2, with a possible D match to TRBD1 (5 bases). Trimming removed 6 bases at V and 2 bases at J, with 16 bases between. CDR3 size: 14 residues. CDR1 and CDR2 (germline): DFQATT, SNEGSKA (reference sequence). The CDR3 sequence: CSAPSLRGNYGYTF. As DNA, the CDR3 is TGCAGTGCGCCCAGCCTTAGGGGAAACTATGGCTACACCTTC.

As regards this clonotype: This clone may be a read error of a much larger clone one base away. The rearrangement uses TRBV6-1 and TRBJ1-1, with a possible D match to TRBD1 (6 bases). The V gene's germline CDR1 is MNHNS and CDR2 SASEGT. The CDR3 spans 13 residues. Between the trimmed V and J ends, which lost 6 bases and 10 bases, there was a span of 18 bases. This CDR3 is CASSATGRSGAFF. In DNA form, the CDR3 reads TGTGCCAGCAGCGCCACAGGGAGGAGTGGAGCTTTCTTT.

This clonotype has a handful of counts. This chain connects TRBV5-1 to TRBJ2-7; 7 nucleotides line up with TRBD2. Germline CDR1 and CDR2: SGHRS and YFSETQ. The CDR3 extends over 16 amino acids. Trimming at V came to 2 bases and at J to 2 bases, leaving 10 bases not matched to a gene. CDR3 protein: CASSLTSGTTTYEQYF. The CDR3 coding sequence is TGCGCCAGCAGCTTAACCTCCGGGACTACCACCTACGAGCAGTACTTC.

This clonotype came up once. Given the absence of the conserved phenylalanine or tryptophan at the CDR3 end, a read error is likely. The J gene is TRBJ2-5, the V gene TRBV19; D remains ambiguous. Germline lookup yields CDR1 LNHDA and CDR2 SQIVND (reference sequence). This CDR3 has 13 amino acids. V was shortened by 5 bases and J by 1 base, with 8 bases between the two germline ends. CDR3 DNA sequence: TGTGCCAGTAGTGAGAATCTCCAAGAGACCCAGTACCTC. Protein: CASSENLQETQYL.

As regards this clonotype: A much larger clonotype is one base distant, so this may be a read error. The chain is built from TRBV28 and TRBJ1-1, with D maybe TRBD1 (5 bases). The V gene's germline CDR1 is MDHEN and CDR2 SYDVKM. The CDR3 covers 14 residues. Trimming cost V 8 bases and J 2 bases, with 15 bases left between them. In nucleotides, the CDR3 is TGTGCCAGCGGCGCTCCCGGGACCAACACTGAAGCTTTCTTT. Protein: CASGAPGTNTEAFF.

This clonotype was found many times. The chain employs TRBV20-1 and TRBJ2-1, with TRBD2 identical over 11 bases. With 0 bases clipped from V and 10 bases from J, the junction kept 11 bases outside the gene matches. The CDR3 is 16 amino acids. Germline loops: CDR1 DFQATT, CDR2 SNEGSKA (reference sequence). CDR3 protein: CSARDNRRLAGWEQFF. The CDR3 coding sequence is TGCAGTGCTAGAGATAACAGGCGACTAGCGGGATGGGAGCAGTTCTTC.

The chain joins TRBV5-1 to TRBJ2-5, with 8 bases aligning to TRBD1. Looked up from germline, CDR1 is SGHRS and CDR2 is YFSETQ. CDR3 length equals 13 residues. J was trimmed by 5 bases and V by 2 bases; bases with no gene match: 2. The CDR3 nucleotides are TGCGCCAGCAGCTTTACAGGGGGGGAGACCCAGTACTTC. Protein product: CASSFTGGETQYF.

This clonotype was seen ten or more times. The CDR3 DNA sequence: TGTGCCAGCACTACAGGGGGCGGAGAGACCCAGTACTTC. The encoded protein is CASTTGGGETQYF. The genes are TRBV11-2 and TRBJ2-5, with 9 bases aligning to TRBD1. The junction had 4 bases not matched to a gene; V was cut back by 7 bases and J by 4 bases. The CDR3 consists of 13 residues. Germline CDR1 reads SGHAT; CDR2 reads FQNNGV.

The rearrangement links TRBV6-2 or TRBV6-3 to TRBJ2-7; 8 bases are shared with TRBD1. The J segment lost 4 bases and the V segment lost 0 bases, leaving 8 bases of the junction unmatched. This CDR3 is built from 16 residues. The germline V gene has CDR1 MNHEY and CDR2 SVGEGT. In nucleotides, the CDR3 is TGTGCCAGCAGTTACTCGATTTCCCAGGGGGCTTACGAGCAGTACTTC. This gives the protein CASSYSISQGAYEQYF.

This clonotype was seen more than once but under ten times. V is TRBV3-1 and J is TRBJ2-5; 9 bases map to TRBD2. With 3 bases clipped from V and 5 bases from J, the junction kept 7 bases outside the gene matches. CDR3 size: 15 residues. The V gene's germline CDR1 is LGHDT and CDR2 YNNKEL (reference sequence). In DNA form, the CDR3 reads TGTGCCAGCAGCCAGGGCGGGAGGGCCCGGGAGACCCAGTACTTC. Its protein product is CASSQGGRARETQYF.

This clonotype occurred a few times. The rearrangement uses TRBV15 and TRBJ2-3, with 12 bases aligning to TRBD2. Unmatched junction bases numbered 8, after V lost 1 base and J lost 0 bases. This CDR3 contains 19 residues. CDR1 and CDR2 (germline): LNHNV, YYDKDF (reference sequence). The CDR3 reads CATSRGSLAGGPSTDTQYF. CDR3 bases: TGTGCCACCAGCAGAGGTTCGCTAGCGGGAGGGCCGAGCACAGATACGCAGTATTTT.